These 31 T cell receptor beta chains were sequenced from one sample in a study of identical twins. TCRdb ran MiXCR on the 5' RACE reads and lists one entry per CDR3 protein. The data show about 340,000 distinct CDR3 sequences, roughly an eighth seen once. These sequences were also reported in another study, on yellow fever vaccine responses in identical twins.

The sequencing input was CD8+ T cells sorted from blood. The origin of the receptors is a young woman in good health.

The gene calls are TRBV7-9 and TRBJ2-7, with a tentative D call TRBD1 (5 bases). Germline assignment: CDR1 SEHNR and CDR2 FQNEAQ (reference sequence). V lost 5 bases to trimming and J lost 0 bases, with 11 bases between them. This CDR3 contains 14 residues. The CDR3 bases are TGTGCCAGCAGCCCCCGACAGAGCTCCTACGAGCAGTACGTC. Translated, it gives CASSPRQSSYEQYV.

The V and J genes are TRBV3-1 and TRBJ2-7; the D gene is possibly TRBD1 (7 bases). V was trimmed by 6 bases and J by 8 bases, leaving 20 bases between them. The CDR3 is 14 residues long. Germline CDR1 and CDR2: LGHDT and YNNKEL (reference sequence). CDR3 loop: CASSRTTGEDKQYF. The CDR3 coding sequence is TGTGCCAGCAGTCGTACTACAGGGGAGGACAAGCAGTACTTC.

The chain links TRBV6-1 to TRBJ2-1; 12 positions match TRBD1. Germline V gene data show CDR1 as MNHNS and CDR2 as SASEGT. CDR3 length equals 16 residues. The trim removed 4 bases at V and 8 bases at J, leaving 9 bases unmatched. This chain's CDR3 is CASSAGTGGAVDEQFF. The CDR3 DNA follows: TGTGCCAGCAGTGCCGGGACAGGGGGCGCGGTCGATGAGCAGTTCTTC.

This clonotype was observed many times. V is TRBV7-9 and J is TRBJ2-3, with D unclear. Germline CDR1 reads SEHNR; CDR2 reads FQNEAQ (reference sequence). V was pared by 2 bases and J by 4 bases, with 7 bases between. This CDR3 has 13 amino acids. The DNA of the CDR3 is TGTGCCAGCAGCTTAATTTCCGCAGATACGCAGTATTTT. Translated, it gives CASSLISADTQYF.

This clonotype was counted only a few times. The chain joins TRBV4-2 to TRBJ2-2, with 12 nucleotides matching TRBD2. Trimming cost V 0 bases and J 6 bases; bases outside gene matches: 8. Germline lookup yields CDR1 LGHNA and CDR2 YNFKEQ. The CDR3 has 18 amino acids. The CDR3 DNA follows: TGTGCCAGCAGCCAAGATCCTAGCGGGGGGGCCCTCTCCGGGGAGCTGTTTTTT. As protein: CASSQDPSGGALSGELFF.

The chain combines TRBV5-1 with TRBJ2-3; TRBD1 aligns across 8 bases. Germline V lookup: CDR1 SGHRS, CDR2 YFSETQ. The CDR3 is 16 residues long. The junction had 10 bases not matched to a gene; V was cut back by 1 base and J by 6 bases. CDR3 amino acids: CASSLYRDRPPDTQYF. DNA of the CDR3: TGCGCCAGCAGCTTGTATCGGGACAGGCCTCCTGATACGCAGTATTTT.

This clonotype has ten or more counts. V and J are TRBV24-1 and TRBJ2-1, with a tentative D call TRBD2 (6 bases). CDR1 is KGHDR and CDR2 is SFDVKD in the germline V gene. The CDR3 has 14 residues. V dropped 6 bases and J dropped 6 bases, with 14 bases sitting between them. CDR3 nucleotides: TGTGCCACCAGTCCTGGAGGGATCGGCAATGAGCAGTTCTTC. This sequence encodes CATSPGGIGNEQFF.

This clonotype was detected only a few times. This chain connects TRBV12-3 or TRBV12-4 to TRBJ2-5; 15 nucleotides agree with TRBD2. Germline trimming cut 3 bases from V and 5 bases from J; bases unmatched to any gene: 10. The CDR3 runs 18 residues. CDR3 nucleotide sequence: TGTGCCAGCAGTTTTTCCCCAGGACTAGCGGGAGGGAGGGAGACCCAGTACTTC. Translation: CASSFSPGLAGGRETQYF.

The table lists this clonotype with a few counts. The chain carries TRBV27 and TRBJ2-1; 16 bases line up with TRBD2. From germline, CDR1 is MNHEY and CDR2 SMNVEV (reference sequence). V was clipped by 8 bases and J by 4 bases; unmatched bases: 5. This CDR3 has 16 residues. The chain's CDR3 is CASGTSGRAQYNEQFF. For the CDR3, the DNA is TGTGCCAGCGGGACTAGCGGGAGGGCCCAGTACAATGAGCAGTTCTTC.

CDR3 nucleotides: TGCGCCAGCAGCCAGCGAATACAGGGGAGGGAAGATACGCAGTATTTT. As protein: CASSQRIQGREDTQYF. The V gene is TRBV4-1, the J gene TRBJ2-3, with D perhaps given as TRBD1 or TRBD2 (7 bases each). This CDR3 contains 16 residues. Germline V lookup: CDR1 MGHRA, CDR2 YSYEKL. Trimming stripped 3 bases from V and 5 bases from J, with 18 bases between.

This clonotype was detected only a few times. This chain joins TRBV4-1 and TRBJ2-3, with 10 bases lining up with TRBD2. Looked up from germline, CDR1 is MGHRA and CDR2 is YSYEKL. CDR3 length: 15 amino acids. The V segment lost 2 bases and the J segment 5 bases; nucleotides outside the gene matches: 4. CDR3 DNA: TGCGCCAGCAGCCAATCTAGCGGGGGCGGAGATACGCAGTATTTT. Translation: CASSQSSGGGDTQYF.

This clonotype was seen only a few times. The rearrangement joins TRBV6-1 to TRBJ2-7, with no clear D. CDR1 is MNHNS, CDR2 SASEGT, per germline. CDR3 size: 12 residues. V dropped 2 bases and J dropped 2 bases, with 4 bases sitting between them. The CDR3 loop is CASSERAYEQYF. As DNA, the CDR3 is TGTGCCAGCAGTGAAAGGGCCTACGAGCAGTACTTC.

V is TRBV5-1 and J is TRBJ1-5; unclear D gene. Germline-derived CDR1 and CDR2 are SGHRS and YFSETQ. Trimming left V 1 base short and J 0 bases short, with 8 bases between. The CDR3 totals 15 residues. The CDR3 is CASSLTPDSNQPQHF. CDR3 nucleotide sequence: TGCGCCAGCAGCTTGACACCCGATAGCAATCAGCCCCAGCATTTT.

The rearrangement uses TRBV7-9 and TRBJ2-3; 10 positions agree with TRBD2. V lost 2 bases, J lost 0 bases, and 2 bases stayed unmatched. CDR1 SEHNR and CDR2 FQNEAQ come from the germline V gene (reference sequence). CDR3 length equals 16 residues. CDR3 nucleotides: TGTGCCAGCAGCTTATCAGCGGGGGGGAGCACAGATACGCAGTATTTT. Protein: CASSLSAGGSTDTQYF.

The chain links TRBV20-1 to TRBJ2-3; the D gene could be TRBD1 or TRBD2 (5 bases each). The CDR3 covers 17 residues. Germline assignment: CDR1 DFQATT and CDR2 SNEGSKA (reference sequence). Trimming removed 3 bases from V and 2 bases from J, with 21 bases in between. The CDR3 loop reads CSASRLDRGFNTDTQYF. The CDR3 DNA reads as TGCAGTGCTAGTCGCCTAGACCGGGGCTTTAACACAGATACGCAGTATTTT.

This sequence joins TRBV9 and TRBJ2-7, with TRBD1 matching over 8 bases. Germline CDR1 is SGDLS and CDR2 is YYNGEE. Germline trimming cut 2 bases from V and 2 bases from J; bases unmatched to any gene: 6. The CDR3 loop spans 15 amino acids. CDR3 DNA sequence: TGTGCCAGCAGCGTTTCCGGGACAGGCACCTACGAGCAGTACTTC. Its translation is CASSVSGTGTYEQYF.

This clonotype has just a few counts. The CDR3 region is CATSRNPGIFGGASTGELFF. In nucleotides, the CDR3 is TGTGCCACCAGCAGAAACCCCGGTATATTTGGGGGCGCGAGCACCGGGGAGCTGTTTTTT. The chain uses TRBV15 and TRBJ2-2; maybe TRBD1 (6 bases). Trimming removed 2 bases at V and 4 bases at J, with 26 bases between. This CDR3 contains 20 residues. From germline, CDR1 is LNHNV and CDR2 YYDKDF (reference sequence). The full variable domain, its missing parts supplied by reference TRBV15 and TRBJ2-2, is DAMVIQNPRYQVTQFGKPVTLSCSQTLNHNVMYWYQQKSSQAPKLLFHYYDKDFNNEADTPDNFQSRRPNTSFCFLDIRSPGLGDTAMYLCATSRNPGIFGGASTGELFFGEGSRLTVL.

This clonotype was observed a few times. The chain carries TRBV10-2 and TRBJ2-3; perhaps TRBD2 as D (6 bases). Trimming cost V 7 bases and J 3 bases, with 20 bases left between them. The CDR3 totals 16 residues. CDR1 and CDR2 (germline): WSHSY, SAAADI. As DNA, the CDR3 is TGCGCCAGCAAATTCCCCGGCGGGATGAGTACAGATACGCAGTATTTT. Its translation: CASKFPGGMSTDTQYF.

On this clonotype itself: Germline and junction disagree at one end, which may indicate a read error. The V and J genes are TRBV14 and TRBJ2-2; no definite D call. The CDR3 totals 16 residues. Germline-derived CDR1 and CDR2 are SGHDN and FVKESK. CDR3 sequence reads: CASIQMDGSNTGELFF. The CDR3, as DNA: TGTGCCAGCATCCAAATGGACGGATCGAACACCGGGGAGCTGTTTTTT.

This clonotype was detected a few times. The V call is TRBV5-1, the J call TRBJ2-1; 7 nucleotides match TRBD1. The V gene end was trimmed by 1 base and the J gene end by 3 bases; junction bases not matched to a gene: 7. The CDR3 covers 16 residues. Per germline, CDR1 SGHRS and CDR2 YFSETQ. CDR3 residues: CASSLRTGLDYNEQFF. The CDR3 nucleotides are TGCGCCAGCAGCTTGAGGACAGGATTGGACTACAATGAGCAGTTCTTC.

This rearrangement joins TRBV2 to TRBJ2-7, with no clear D. This CDR3 is built from 13 residues. Germline CDR1 SNHLY, CDR2 FYNNEI. The V end was cut by 6 bases, the J end by 3 bases, with 12 bases between. The CDR3 DNA is TGTGCCAGCAGAGAGATTGCTAGCTACGAGCAGTACGTC. It translates to CASREIASYEQYV.

In this sample, this clonotype turned up many times. The chain uses TRBV7-6 and TRBJ1-5; D remains ambiguous. The CDR3 is 16 amino acids. The germline V and J ends were trimmed by 1 base and 6 bases, with 16 bases remaining between them. The germline CDR1 and CDR2 sequences are SGHVS and FNYEAQ. CDR3 in amino acids: CASSLEMQASRQPQHF. DNA of the CDR3: TGTGCCAGCAGCTTAGAAATGCAGGCGTCGCGTCAGCCCCAGCATTTT.

This chain connects TRBV4-2 to TRBJ1-5; D gene uncertain. The germline CDR1 and CDR2 sequences are LGHNA and YNFKEQ. V lost 0 bases and J 5 bases, leaving 14 bases between the germline ends. The CDR3 totals 16 residues. CDR3 coding DNA: TGTGCCAGCAGCCAAGATCCGGGCCCGAACTATCAGCCCCAGCATTTT. Translating gives CASSQDPGPNYQPQHF.

This clonotype was seen only a few times. This sequence joins TRBV28 and TRBJ2-4, with TRBD1 as a possible D gene (6 bases). CDR1 MDHEN and CDR2 SYDVKM come from the germline V gene. The CDR3 contains 16 residues. V was clipped by 7 bases and J by 7 bases, with 23 bases between them. CDR3: CASTEISDSWGNIQYF. For the CDR3, the DNA is TGTGCCAGCACCGAAATCTCGGACAGCTGGGGGAACATTCAGTACTTC.

The CDR3: CSAKSVAGEKCTDTQYF. The CDR3 DNA reads as TGCAGTGCAAAGTCGGTAGCGGGAGAGAAATGCACAGATACGCAGTATTTT. The V and J genes are TRBV20-1 and TRBJ2-3; 9 bases map to TRBD2. CDR1 and CDR2 (germline): DFQATT, SNEGSKA (reference sequence). V dropped 6 bases and J dropped 1; count of bases not matched to a gene: 14. The CDR3 runs to 17 residues.

This clonotype was seen a handful of times. The chain carries TRBV13 and TRBJ1-1, with a weak D call TRBD1 (5 bases). The ends were cut back, 4 bases at V and 7 bases at J, with 10 bases in the middle. The CDR3 length is 12 residues. The germline CDR1 and CDR2 sequences are PRHDT and FYEKMQ (reference sequence). The CDR3 reads CASSSGGVEAFF. CDR3 in DNA: TGTGCCAGCAGCTCGGGGGGAGTTGAAGCTTTCTTT.

The chain has TRBV11-2 and TRBJ1-4, with a possible D match to TRBD1 (5 bases). The CDR3 totals 15 residues. Trimming took off 4 bases at V and 6 bases at J, with 15 bases between the two ends. The germline CDR1 and CDR2 sequences are SGHAT and FQNNGV. CDR3 sequence reads: CASSCTGRVDEKLFF. CDR3 nucleotide sequence: TGTGCCAGCAGCTGTACAGGCAGGGTGGATGAAAAACTGTTTTTT.

There are a few counts of this clonotype. The V and J genes are TRBV28 and TRBJ2-5; D is unclear. This CDR3 comprises 10 residues. With 4 bases removed from V and 5 bases from J, the gap between germline ends came to 2 bases. CDR1 and CDR2 from the germline V gene are MDHEN and SYDVKM. CDR3 sequence: CASSSETQYF. The CDR3 DNA reads as TGTGCCAGCAGTTCCGAGACCCAGTACTTC.

This clonotype was recorded at least ten times. The chain combines TRBV11-1 with TRBJ2-1; D not certain. V was trimmed by 1 base and J by 11 bases, leaving 15 bases between them. Germline CDR1 SGHAT, CDR2 FQDESV (reference sequence). The CDR3 consists of 14 residues. The CDR3 loop is CASSLGWVRAKQFF. The DNA for the CDR3 is TGTGCCAGCAGCTTAGGTTGGGTACGGGCTAAGCAGTTCTTC.

This clonotype was found a few times. V and J are TRBV20-1 and TRBJ2-1, with unresolved D. The ends were cut back, 1 base at V and 5 bases at J, with 6 bases in the middle. There are 12 residues in the CDR3. In germline, CDR1 is DFQATT, CDR2 SNEGSKA (reference sequence). The DNA of the CDR3 is TGCAGTGCTAGAGGCAGCCACAATGAGCAGTTCTTC. This translates into CSARGSHNEQFF.

This clonotype has only a few counts. The chain carries TRBV2 and TRBJ2-2; D not certain. The CDR3 runs 14 residues. Trimming shortened V by 9 bases and J by 2 bases, and 13 bases separated the two germline ends. The germline gives CDR1 SNHLY, CDR2 FYNNEI. CDR3 region: CASPEHPNTGELFF. The CDR3 nucleotides are TGTGCCAGTCCGGAACACCCAAACACCGGGGAGCTGTTTTTT.